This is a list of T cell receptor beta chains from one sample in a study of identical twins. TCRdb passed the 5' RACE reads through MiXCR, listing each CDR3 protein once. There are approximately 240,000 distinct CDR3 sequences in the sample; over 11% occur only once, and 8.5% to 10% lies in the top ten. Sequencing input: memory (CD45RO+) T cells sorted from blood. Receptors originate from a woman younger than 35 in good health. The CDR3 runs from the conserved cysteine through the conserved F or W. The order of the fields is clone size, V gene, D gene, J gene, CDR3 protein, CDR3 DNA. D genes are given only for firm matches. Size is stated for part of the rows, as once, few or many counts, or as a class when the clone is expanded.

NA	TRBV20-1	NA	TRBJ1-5	CSARKMGDQPQHF	TGCAGTGCTAGGAAGATGGGTGATCAGCCCCAGCATTTT
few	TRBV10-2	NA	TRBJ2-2	CASSSSDGRQSGELFF	TGCGCCAGCAGCTCTTCGGACGGGCGTCAGTCCGGGGAGCTGTTTTTT
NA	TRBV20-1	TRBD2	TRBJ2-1	CSAKPGLSYNEQFF	TGCAGTGCTAAACCGGGACTATCATACAATGAGCAGTTCTTC
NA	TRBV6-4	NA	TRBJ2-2	CASSDSGRVNTGELFF	TGTGCCAGCAGTGACTCGGGAAGGGTGAACACCGGGGAGCTGTTTTTT
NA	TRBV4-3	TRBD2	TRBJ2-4	CASSQNLAGVGGIQRNIQYF	TGCGCCAGCAGCCAGAACCTAGCTGGAGTGGGAGGGATTCAGAGAAACATTCAGTACTTC
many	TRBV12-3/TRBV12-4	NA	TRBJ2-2	CASSAGGSNTGELFF	TGTGCCAGCAGTGCCGGCGGTTCGAACACCGGGGAGCTGTTTTTT
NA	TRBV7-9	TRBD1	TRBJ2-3	CASSTRDRGSDTQYF	TGTGCCAGCAGTACCCGGGACAGGGGATCAGATACGCAGTATTTT
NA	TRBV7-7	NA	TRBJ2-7	CASSSGPGEQYF	TGTGCTAGCAGCTCGGGACCTGGCGAGCAGTACTTC
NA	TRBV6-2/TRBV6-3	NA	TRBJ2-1	CASSQTDLSYNEQFF	TGTGCCAGCAGCCAGACCGATCTCTCCTACAATGAGCAGTTCTTC
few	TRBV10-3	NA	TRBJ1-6	CAISVVETGSPLHF	TGTGCCATCAGTGTGGTCGAGACGGGATCACCCCTCCACTTT
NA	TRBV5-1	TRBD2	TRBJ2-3	CASSLAGGEEDTQYF	TGCGCCAGCAGCTTAGCGGGAGGGGAAGAAGATACGCAGTATTTT
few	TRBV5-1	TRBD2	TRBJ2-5	CASSVRLAGGLETQYF	TGCGCCAGCAGCGTTCGACTAGCGGGAGGGCTCGAGACCCAGTACTTC
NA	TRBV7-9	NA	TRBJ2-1	CASSLGGGRTYNEQFF	TGTGCCAGCAGCTTAGGAGGAGGACGGACATACAATGAGCAGTTCTTC
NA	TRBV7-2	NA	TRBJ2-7	CASSLAFRSKGEQYF	TGTGCCAGCAGCTTAGCATTCCGCTCCAAGGGGGAGCAGTACTTC
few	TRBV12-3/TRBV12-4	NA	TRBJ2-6	CASSPGTSGANVLTF	TGTGCCAGCAGTCCGGGCACCTCTGGGGCCAACGTCCTGACTTTC
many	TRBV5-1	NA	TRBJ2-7	CASNRDGNYEQYF	TGCGCCAGCAACCGAGACGGAAACTACGAGCAGTACTTC
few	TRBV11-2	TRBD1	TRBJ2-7	CASSLGTDRVTDEQYF	TGTGCCAGCAGCTTGGGTACCGACAGGGTCACGGACGAGCAGTACTTC
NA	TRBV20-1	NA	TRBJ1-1	CSARGGSGTTEAFF	TGCAGTGCTAGAGGTGGATCAGGAACCACTGAAGCTTTCTTT
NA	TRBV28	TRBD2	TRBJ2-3	CASSFPLAGGTDTQYF	TGTGCCAGCAGTTTTCCTCTAGCGGGGGGCACAGATACGCAGTATTTT
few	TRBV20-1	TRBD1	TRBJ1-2	CSAREGTAGGYTF	TGCAGTGCTAGAGAAGGGACAGCGGGCGGCTACACCTTC
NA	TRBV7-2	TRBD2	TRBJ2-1	CASSPKLAGDREQFF	TGTGCCAGCAGCCCTAAACTAGCGGGAGACCGCGAGCAGTTCTTC
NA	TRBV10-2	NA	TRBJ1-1	CASSEVRRTEAFF	TGCGCCAGCAGTGAGGTGAGGCGGACTGAAGCTTTCTTT
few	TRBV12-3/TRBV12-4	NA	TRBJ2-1	CASRPDRPSSYNEQFF	TGTGCCAGCAGACCAGACAGGCCCTCCTCCTACAATGAGCAGTTCTTC